These 7 T cell receptor beta chains originate from one sample sequenced in a study of T cell repertoires in cytomegalovirus infection. TCRdb re-analysed the reads in MiXCR, keeping a single row per CDR3 protein. The table includes approximately 550,000 distinct CDR3 sequences, 15% to 20% detected once. Material for sequencing was CD8+ T cells from PBMCs. The origin of the receptors is a human donor in good health (CMV status not recorded). Some clones in this sample may be carry-over from other donors' samples.

Many counts were recorded for this clonotype. The chain combines TRBV7-3 with TRBJ2-7, with a tentative D call TRBD1 (6 bases). Germline CDR1 is SGHTA and CDR2 is FQGTGA. The ends were cut back, 2 bases at V and 2 bases at J, with 13 bases in the middle. CDR3 length: 15 amino acids. CDR3 sequence: CASSLQGPLPYEQYF. DNA for the CDR3: TGTGCCAGCAGCTTACAGGGGCCCTTGCCCTACGAGCAGTACTTC.

Points on this clonotype: A junction boundary mismatches the germline segment, possibly from a read error. The chain employs TRBV3-1 and TRBJ2-7; D may be TRBD2 (5 bases). Germline V lookup: CDR1 LGHDT, CDR2 YNNKEL (reference sequence). The CDR3 extends over 15 amino acids. The CDR3, as DNA: TGTGCCAACAGCCGAGAGTTAGCGTGGTCCTACGACCAGTACTTC. Translating gives CANSRELAWSYDQYF.

The genes are TRBV6-4 and TRBJ2-1, with a possible D match to TRBD2 (6 bases). V lost 3 bases and J lost 9, with 18 bases in between. Germline CDR1 and CDR2: MRHNA and SNTAGT. This CDR3 contains 15 residues. The CDR3 DNA is TGTGCCAGCAGTGATTGGGACTCCCCCCGGGCTGAGCAGTTCTTC. Translating gives CASSDWDSPRAEQFF.

The chain has TRBV27 and TRBJ2-1, with D unclear. The germline V and J ends were trimmed by 2 bases and 0 bases, with 11 bases remaining between them. The CDR3 runs to 16 residues. Germline V gene sequence: CDR1 MNHEY, CDR2 SMNVEV (reference sequence). CDR3 loop: CASSLRADSSYNEQFF. The CDR3 bases are TGTGCCAGCAGTTTAAGGGCGGATAGCTCCTACAATGAGCAGTTCTTC.

The chain links TRBV7-7 to TRBJ2-7; perhaps D is TRBD1 or TRBD2 (5 bases each). Per the germline V gene, CDR1 is SSHAT and CDR2 is FNYEAQ (reference sequence). This CDR3 comprises 15 residues. V lost 1 base and J lost 7, with 17 bases in between. The CDR3 spells CASSLGGDRTGEQYF. The CDR3 DNA sequence: TGTGCCAGCAGCTTAGGTGGTGACAGAACGGGAGAGCAGTACTTC.

This clonotype turned up a few times. V usage is TRBV7-9 and J usage is TRBJ1-1; TRBD1 matches at 7 bases. V trimming: 4 bases; J trimming: 6 bases; junction bases outside the gene matches: 8. Germline CDR1 SEHNR, CDR2 FQNEAQ (reference sequence). The CDR3 extends over 14 amino acids. DNA of the CDR3: TGTGCCAGCAGCTGGGAGGGGGCGGAATCTGAAGCTTTCTTT. The encoded protein is CASSWEGAESEAFF.

This clonotype was recorded a few times. This chain uses TRBV5-1 with TRBJ2-7; possible D gene TRBD1, 6 bases. Trimming took off 3 bases at V and 2 bases at J, with 9 bases between the two ends. CDR3 size: 13 residues. From germline, CDR1 is SGHRS and CDR2 YFSETQ. In nucleotides, the CDR3 is TGCGCCAGCAGCTATGACAGGACCTACGAGCAGTACTTC. It codes for CASSYDRTYEQYF.